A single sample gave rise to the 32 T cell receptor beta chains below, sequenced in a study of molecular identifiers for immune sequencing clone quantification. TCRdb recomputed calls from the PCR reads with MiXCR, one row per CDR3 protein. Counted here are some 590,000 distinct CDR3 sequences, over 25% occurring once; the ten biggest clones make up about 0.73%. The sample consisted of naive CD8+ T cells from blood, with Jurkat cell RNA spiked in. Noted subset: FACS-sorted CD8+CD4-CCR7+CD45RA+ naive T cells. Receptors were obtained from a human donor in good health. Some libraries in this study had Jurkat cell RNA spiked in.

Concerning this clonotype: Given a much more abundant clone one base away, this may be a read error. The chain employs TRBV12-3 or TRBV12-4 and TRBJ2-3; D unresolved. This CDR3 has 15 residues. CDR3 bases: TGTGCCGGCAGTTTAGTCGTCCAAGGTGGAGATACGCAGTATTTT. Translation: CAGSLVVQGGDTQYF.

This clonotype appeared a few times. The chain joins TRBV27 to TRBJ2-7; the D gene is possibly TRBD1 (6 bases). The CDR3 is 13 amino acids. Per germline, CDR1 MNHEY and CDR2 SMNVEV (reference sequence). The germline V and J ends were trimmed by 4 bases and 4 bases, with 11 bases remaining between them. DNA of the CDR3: TGTGCCAGCAGTTACGAGGGGGAGTACGAGCAGTACTTC. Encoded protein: CASSYEGEYEQYF.

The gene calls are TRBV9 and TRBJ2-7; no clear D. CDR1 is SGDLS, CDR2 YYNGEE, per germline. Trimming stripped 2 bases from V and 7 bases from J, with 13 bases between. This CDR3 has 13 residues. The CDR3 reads CASSVYQVSEQYF. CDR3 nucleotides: TGTGCCAGCAGCGTTTATCAGGTTTCGGAGCAGTACTTC.

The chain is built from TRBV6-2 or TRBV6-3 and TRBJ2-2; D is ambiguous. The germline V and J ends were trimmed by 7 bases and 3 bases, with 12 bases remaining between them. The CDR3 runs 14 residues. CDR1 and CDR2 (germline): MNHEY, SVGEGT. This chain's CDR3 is CASTAPRDTGELFF. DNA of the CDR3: TGTGCCAGCACAGCCCCCCGGGACACCGGGGAGCTGTTTTTT.

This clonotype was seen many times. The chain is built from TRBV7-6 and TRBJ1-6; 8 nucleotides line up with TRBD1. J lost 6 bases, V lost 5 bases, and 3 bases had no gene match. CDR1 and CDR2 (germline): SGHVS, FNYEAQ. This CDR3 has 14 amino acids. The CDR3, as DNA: TGTGCCAGCAGCCGGGACAGGTTTAATTCACCCCTCCACTTT. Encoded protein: CASSRDRFNSPLHF.

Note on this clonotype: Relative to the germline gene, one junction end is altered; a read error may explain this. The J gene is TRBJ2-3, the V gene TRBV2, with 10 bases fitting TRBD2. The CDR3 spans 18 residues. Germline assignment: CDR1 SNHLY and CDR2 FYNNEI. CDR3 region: CASGEALSASGGTDTQYF. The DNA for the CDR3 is TGTGCCAGCGGTGAAGCGCTTTCGGCTAGCGGGGGTACAGATACGCAGTACTTT.

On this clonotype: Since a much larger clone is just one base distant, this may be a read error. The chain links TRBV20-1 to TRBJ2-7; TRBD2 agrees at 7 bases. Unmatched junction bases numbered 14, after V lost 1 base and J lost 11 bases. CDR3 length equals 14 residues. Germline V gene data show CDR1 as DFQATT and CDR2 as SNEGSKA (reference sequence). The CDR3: CSARGMVAGFVEYF. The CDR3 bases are TGCAGTGCTAGAGGTATGGTAGCGGGCTTTGTGGAGTACTTC.

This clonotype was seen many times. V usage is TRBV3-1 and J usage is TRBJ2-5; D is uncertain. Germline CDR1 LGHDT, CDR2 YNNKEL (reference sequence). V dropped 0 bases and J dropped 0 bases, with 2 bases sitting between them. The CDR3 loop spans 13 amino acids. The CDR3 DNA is TGTGCCAGCAGCCAAGATGACCAAGAGACCCAGTACTTC. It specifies CASSQDDQETQYF.

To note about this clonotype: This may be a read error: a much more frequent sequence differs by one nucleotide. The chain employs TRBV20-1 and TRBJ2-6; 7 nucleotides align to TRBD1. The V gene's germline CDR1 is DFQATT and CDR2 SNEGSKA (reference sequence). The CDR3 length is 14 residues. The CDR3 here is CCAIDRAGANVLTF. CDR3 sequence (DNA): TGCTGTGCTATCGACAGGGCTGGGGCCAACGTCCTGACTTTC.

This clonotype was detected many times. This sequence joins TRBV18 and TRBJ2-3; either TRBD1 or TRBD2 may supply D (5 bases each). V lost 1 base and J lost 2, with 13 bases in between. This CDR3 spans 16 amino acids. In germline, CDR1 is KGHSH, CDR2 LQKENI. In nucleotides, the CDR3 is TGTGCCAGCTCACCACGATGGGACGGAACCACAGATACGCAGTATTTT. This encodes CASSPRWDGTTDTQYF.

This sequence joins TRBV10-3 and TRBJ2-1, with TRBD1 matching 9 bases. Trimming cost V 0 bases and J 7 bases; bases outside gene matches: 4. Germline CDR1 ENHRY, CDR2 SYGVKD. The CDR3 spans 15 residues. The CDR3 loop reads CAISESSDRGNEQFF. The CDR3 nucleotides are TGTGCCATCAGTGAGTCCTCCGACAGGGGGAATGAGCAGTTCTTC.

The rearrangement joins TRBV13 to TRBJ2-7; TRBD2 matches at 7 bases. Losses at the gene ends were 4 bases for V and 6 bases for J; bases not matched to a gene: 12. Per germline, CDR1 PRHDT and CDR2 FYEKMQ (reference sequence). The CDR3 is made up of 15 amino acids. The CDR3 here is CASSSTGGLTPEQYF. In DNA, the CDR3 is TGTGCCAGCAGCTCCACGGGGGGTCTTACCCCCGAGCAGTACTTC.

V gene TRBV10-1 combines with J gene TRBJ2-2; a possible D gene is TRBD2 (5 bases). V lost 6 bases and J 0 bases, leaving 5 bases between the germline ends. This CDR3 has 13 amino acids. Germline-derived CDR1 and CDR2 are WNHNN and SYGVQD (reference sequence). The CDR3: CASRGANTGELFF. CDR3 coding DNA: TGCGCCAGCAGGGGAGCGAACACCGGGGAGCTGTTTTTT.

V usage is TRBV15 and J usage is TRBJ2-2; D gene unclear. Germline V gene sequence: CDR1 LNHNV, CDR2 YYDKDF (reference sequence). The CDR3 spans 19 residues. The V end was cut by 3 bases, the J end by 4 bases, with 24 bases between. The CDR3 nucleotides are TGTGCCACCAGCAGCGATGACCTTGTGGTTCGGGCACCCACCGGGGAGCTGTTTTTT. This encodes CATSSDDLVVRAPTGELFF.

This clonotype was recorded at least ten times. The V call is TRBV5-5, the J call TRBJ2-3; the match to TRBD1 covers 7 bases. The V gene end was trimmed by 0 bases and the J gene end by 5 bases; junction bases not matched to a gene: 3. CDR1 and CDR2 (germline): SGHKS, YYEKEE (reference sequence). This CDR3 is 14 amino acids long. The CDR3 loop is CASSLAGGQDTQYF. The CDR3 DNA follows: TGTGCCAGCAGCTTGGCAGGGGGTCAAGATACGCAGTATTTT.

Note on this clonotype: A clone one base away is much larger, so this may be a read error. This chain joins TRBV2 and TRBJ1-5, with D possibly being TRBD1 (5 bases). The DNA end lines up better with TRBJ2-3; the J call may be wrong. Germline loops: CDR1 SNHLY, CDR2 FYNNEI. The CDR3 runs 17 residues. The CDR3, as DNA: TGTGCCAGCAGTGAATGGATGCAGACAGATGGAAATCAGCCCCAGTATTTT. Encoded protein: CASSEWMQTDGNQPQYF.

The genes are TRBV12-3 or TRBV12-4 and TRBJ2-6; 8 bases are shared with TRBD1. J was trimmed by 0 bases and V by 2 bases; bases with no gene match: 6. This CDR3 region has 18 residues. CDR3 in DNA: TGTGCCAGCAGTTTACTAGGACAGGGAGTCTCTGGGGCCAACGTCCTGACTTTC. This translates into CASSLLGQGVSGANVLTF.

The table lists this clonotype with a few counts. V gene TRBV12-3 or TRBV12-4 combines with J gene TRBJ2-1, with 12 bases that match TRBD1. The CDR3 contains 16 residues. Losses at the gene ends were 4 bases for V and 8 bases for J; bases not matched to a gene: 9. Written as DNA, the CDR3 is TGTGCCAGCAGTTCCTCCGGGACAGGGGGCGGCTATGAGCAGTTCTTC. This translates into CASSSSGTGGGYEQFF.

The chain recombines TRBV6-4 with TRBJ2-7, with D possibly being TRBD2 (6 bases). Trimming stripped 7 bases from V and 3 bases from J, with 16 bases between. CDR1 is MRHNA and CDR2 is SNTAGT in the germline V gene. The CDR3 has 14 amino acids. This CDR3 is CASTLNGGDYEQYF. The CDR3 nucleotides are TGTGCCAGCACCCTAAATGGCGGGGACTACGAGCAGTACTTC.

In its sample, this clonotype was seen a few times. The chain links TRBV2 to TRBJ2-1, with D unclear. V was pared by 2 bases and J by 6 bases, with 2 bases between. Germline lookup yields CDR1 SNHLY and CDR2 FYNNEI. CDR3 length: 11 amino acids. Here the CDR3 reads CASSELNEQFF. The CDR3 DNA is TGTGCCAGCAGTGAACTCAATGAGCAGTTCTTC.

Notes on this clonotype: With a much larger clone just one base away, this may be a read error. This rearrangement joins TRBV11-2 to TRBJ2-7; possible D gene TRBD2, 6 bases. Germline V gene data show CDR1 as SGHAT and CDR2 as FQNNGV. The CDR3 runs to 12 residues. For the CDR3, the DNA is TGTGCCAGCAGCTCACGGGAGTACGGGCAGTACTTC. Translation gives CASSSREYGQYF. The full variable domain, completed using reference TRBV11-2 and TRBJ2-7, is EAGVAQSPRYKIIEKRQSVAFWCNPISGHATLYWYQQILGQGPKLLIQFQNNGVVDDSQLPKDRFSAERLKGVDSTLKIQPAKLEDSAVYLCASSSREYGQYFGPGTRLTVT.

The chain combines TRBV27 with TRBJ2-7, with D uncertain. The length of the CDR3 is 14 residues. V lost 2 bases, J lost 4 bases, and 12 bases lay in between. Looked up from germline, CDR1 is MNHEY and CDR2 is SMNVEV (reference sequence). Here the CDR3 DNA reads TGTGCCAGCAGTTTAGCGGCCACCCAGTACGAGCAGTACTTC. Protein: CASSLAATQYEQYF.

The CDR3 DNA reads as TGTGCCAGCAGTGAAAGAAGTCCGACGGTGGCTGATAATTCACCCCTCCACTTT. This translates into CASSERSPTVADNSPLHF. The rearrangement joins TRBV2 to TRBJ1-6; D remains unclear. Germline-derived CDR1 and CDR2 are SNHLY and FYNNEI. The CDR3 loop spans 18 amino acids. V was clipped by 2 bases and J by 5 bases, with 19 bases between them.

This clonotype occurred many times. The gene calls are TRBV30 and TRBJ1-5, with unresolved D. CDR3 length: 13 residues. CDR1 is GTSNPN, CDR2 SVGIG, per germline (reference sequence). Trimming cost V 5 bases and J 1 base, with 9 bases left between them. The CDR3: CAWGRDSNQPQHF. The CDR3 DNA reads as TGTGCCTGGGGGCGCGACAGCAATCAGCCCCAGCATTTT.

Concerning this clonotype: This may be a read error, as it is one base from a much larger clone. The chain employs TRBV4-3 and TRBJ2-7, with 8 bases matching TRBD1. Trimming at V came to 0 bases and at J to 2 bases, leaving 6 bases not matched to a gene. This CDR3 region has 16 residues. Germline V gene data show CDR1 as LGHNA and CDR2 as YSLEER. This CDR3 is CASSQDASGQAYEQYF. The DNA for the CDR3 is TGCGCCAGCAGCCAAGATGCCTCGGGACAGGCCTACGAGCAGTACTTC.

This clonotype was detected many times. The DNA of the CDR3 is TGTGCCAGCAGCCAGGGCCAAGACCCAAGCTCCTACAATGAGCAGTTCTTC. Translation: CASSQGQDPSSYNEQFF. The V and J genes are TRBV3-1 and TRBJ2-1, with D unresolved. Germline lookup yields CDR1 LGHDT and CDR2 YNNKEL (reference sequence). The CDR3 totals 17 residues. Between the trimmed V and J ends, which lost 3 bases and 0 bases, there was a span of 15 bases.

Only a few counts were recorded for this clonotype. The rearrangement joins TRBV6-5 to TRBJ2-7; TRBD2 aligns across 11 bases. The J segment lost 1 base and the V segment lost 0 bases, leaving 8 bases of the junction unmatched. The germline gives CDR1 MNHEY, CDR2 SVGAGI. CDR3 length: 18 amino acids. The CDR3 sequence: CASSYSNVAGGRSYEQYF. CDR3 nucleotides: TGTGCCAGCAGTTACTCGAACGTAGCGGGAGGGAGGTCCTACGAGCAGTACTTC.

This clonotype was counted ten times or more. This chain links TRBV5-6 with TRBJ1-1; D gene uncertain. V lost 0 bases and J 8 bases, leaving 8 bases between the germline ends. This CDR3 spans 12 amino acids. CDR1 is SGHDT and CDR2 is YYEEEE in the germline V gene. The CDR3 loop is CASSLATAEAFF. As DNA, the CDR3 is TGTGCCAGCAGCTTGGCTACGGCGGAAGCTTTCTTT.

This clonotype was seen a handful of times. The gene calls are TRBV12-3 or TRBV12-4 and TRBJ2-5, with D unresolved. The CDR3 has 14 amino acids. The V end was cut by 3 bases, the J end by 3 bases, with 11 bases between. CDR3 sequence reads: CASSFRDLKETQYF. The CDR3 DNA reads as TGTGCCAGCAGTTTTAGAGACTTAAAAGAGACCCAGTACTTC.

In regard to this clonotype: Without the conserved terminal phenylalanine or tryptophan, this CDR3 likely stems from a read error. Here the CDR3 DNA reads TGTGCCAGCAGTCCCGGACTAGGCATCGAGCAGTACCTC. It encodes CASSPGLGIEQYL. This chain uses TRBV12-3 or TRBV12-4 with TRBJ2-7; 7 bases align to TRBD2. The CDR3 is made up of 13 amino acids. The V and J ends lost 5 bases and 6 bases, in that order; junction bases with no gene match: 7.

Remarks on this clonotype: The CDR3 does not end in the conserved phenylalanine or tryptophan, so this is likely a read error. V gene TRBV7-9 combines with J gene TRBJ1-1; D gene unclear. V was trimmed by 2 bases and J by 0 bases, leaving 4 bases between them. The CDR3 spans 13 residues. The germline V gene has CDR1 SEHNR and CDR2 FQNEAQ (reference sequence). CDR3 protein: CASSLSLNTEAFS. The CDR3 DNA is TGTGCCAGCAGCTTATCCTTGAACACTGAAGCTTTCTCT.

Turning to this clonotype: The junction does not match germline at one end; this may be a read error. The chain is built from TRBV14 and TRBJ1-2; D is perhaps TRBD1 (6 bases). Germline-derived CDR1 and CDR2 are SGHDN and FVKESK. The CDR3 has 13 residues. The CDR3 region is CASGQRTVYGYTF. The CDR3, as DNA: TGTGCCAGCGGCCAACGGACAGTCTATGGCTACACCTTC.